This TCR beta chain was profiled in a study of patients and donors after allogeneic stem cell transplantation (dated by TCRdb to between 2020 and 2021). On this clonotype: It lacks a known antigen. Base qualities were left out, and no much larger clone turns up one base away.

For CDR1 and CDR2, the germline V gene (reference sequence) lists DFQATT and SNEGSKA. The CDR3 starts with the cysteine, ends with the phenylalanine, and has 15 residues. Only the CDR3 DNA stays, 45 bases, in frame from base 1. Clipping removes 2 bases from V and 7 bases from J, with 9 as the unmatched junction base count. Libraries came from RT-PCR. The reads were generated on a NextSeq 550. The raw public data were reprocessed by TCRdb itself: fastp quality trimming at Q25, MiXCR clonotype calling, in-frame beta chains only. Rows with a matching CDR3 protein are joined into one entry that keeps the most common DNA and genes. Recorded for this sample are 150,000 to 250,000 distinct CDR3 sequences; more than 35% of them occurred a single time. The ten largest make up approximately 30% of the sample.

Recombination linked TRBV20-1 to TRBJ2-1; TRBD2 agrees with 9 junctional bases. The receptor was isolated from a human donor who was either an allogeneic HSCT recipient or a stem cell or donor lymphocyte infusion donor (not recorded which). It is not recorded whose cells these are; they may come from a transplant donor. Input material: blood, either unsorted or a sorted T cell fraction (not recorded which). The CDR3 protein: CSARRTSGRPNEQFF. Here is the DNA: TGCAGTGCTAGACGAACTAGCGGGCGTCCAAATGAGCAGTTCTTC.